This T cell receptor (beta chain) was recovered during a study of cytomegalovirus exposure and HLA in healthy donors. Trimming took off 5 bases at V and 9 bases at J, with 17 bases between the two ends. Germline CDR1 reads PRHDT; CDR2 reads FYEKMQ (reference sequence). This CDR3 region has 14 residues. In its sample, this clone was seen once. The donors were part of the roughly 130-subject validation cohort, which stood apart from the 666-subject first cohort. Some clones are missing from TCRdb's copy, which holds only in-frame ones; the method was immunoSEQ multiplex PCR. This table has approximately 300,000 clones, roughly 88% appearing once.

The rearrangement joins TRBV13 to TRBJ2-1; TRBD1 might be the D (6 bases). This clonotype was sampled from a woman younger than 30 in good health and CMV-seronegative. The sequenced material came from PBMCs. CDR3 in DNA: TGTGCCAGCAGCGCGACAGGTTTGCTGGGTGAGCAGTTCTTC. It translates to CASSATGLLGEQFF. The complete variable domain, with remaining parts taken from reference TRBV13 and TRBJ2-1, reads AAGVIQSPRHLIKEKRETATLKCYPIPRHDTVYWYQQGPGQDPQFLISFYEKMQSDKGSIPDRFSAQQFSDYHSELNMSSLELGDSALYFCASSATGLLGEQFFGPGTRLTVL.